This entry is about one TCR beta chain. The antigen remains undetermined. Germline and junction disagree at one end, which may indicate a read error. The data stem from a study of cytomegalovirus exposure and HLA in healthy donors. Broader study findings: CMV serostatus was the sole immune exposure data available. It was shown in a later analysis that HLA-associated TCR beta chains were more clonally expanded than other, equally common chains.

Vbeta (60) and Jbeta (13) primers were used in the PCR. Assay: immunoSEQ multiplex PCR; the TCRdb copy retains only in-frame clones and omits some. The sample carries a few hundred thousand clones, almost 85% recorded once. Germline V gene lookup returns CDR1 SEHNR and CDR2 FQNEAQ (reference sequence). The CDR3 length is 16 residues. The chain carries TRBV7-9 and TRBJ2-4, with D perhaps TRBD2 (5 bases). The sequence came from a woman aged 40 to 50 in good health and CMV-seropositive. Specimen: PBMCs. CDR3 DNA: TGTGCCAGCAGCGCCACTAGTGGTCTAGCCAAAAACAGTCAGTACTTC. This gives the protein CASSATSGLAKNSQYF.